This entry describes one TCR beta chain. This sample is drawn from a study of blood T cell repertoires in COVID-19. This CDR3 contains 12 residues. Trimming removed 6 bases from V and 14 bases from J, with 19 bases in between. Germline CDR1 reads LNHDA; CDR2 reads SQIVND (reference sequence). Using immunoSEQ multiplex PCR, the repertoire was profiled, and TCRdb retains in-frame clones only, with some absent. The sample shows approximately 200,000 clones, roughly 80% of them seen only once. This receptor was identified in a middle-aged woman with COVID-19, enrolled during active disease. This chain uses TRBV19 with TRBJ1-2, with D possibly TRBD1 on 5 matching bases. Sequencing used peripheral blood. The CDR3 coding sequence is TGTGCCAGTAGCCCGGGGGAGGGATCCCAGACCTTC. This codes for CASSPGEGSQTF.